What follows is one T cell receptor beta chain and its context. These data originate in a study of regulatory T cells in long-lasting Graves disease. Described time point: newly diagnosed GD, antithyroid drugs for less than 3 months. Generation of the TCR library employed RNA extracted from PBMCs. Arm-PCR of CDR3 regions and iRepertoire HTBI primers were used to build TCR beta libraries. TCRdb re-called the multiplex PCR reads with MiXCR, one entry per CDR3 protein. This table holds some 500,000 distinct CDR3 sequences, roughly 12% found once. Separately, the same data were catalogued under a study of T cells in Graves' hyperthyroidism and ophthalmopathy.

Sequenced here: peripheral blood mononuclear cells (PBMCs), sampled at new diagnosis, from a patient treated with antithyroid drugs. This TCR was recovered from a man aged 30 to 39 with Graves disease.

The CDR3 sequence: CASWTSNTGELFF. DNA of the CDR3: TGTGCCAGCTGGACTTCGAACACCGGGGAGCTGTTTTTT. This chain joins TRBV19 and TRBJ2-2, with D possibly matching TRBD2 (5 bases). Germline-derived CDR1 and CDR2 are LNHDA and SQIVND (reference sequence). Trimming pared 9 bases from V and 0 bases from J, leaving 8 bases between. This CDR3 is built from 13 residues.